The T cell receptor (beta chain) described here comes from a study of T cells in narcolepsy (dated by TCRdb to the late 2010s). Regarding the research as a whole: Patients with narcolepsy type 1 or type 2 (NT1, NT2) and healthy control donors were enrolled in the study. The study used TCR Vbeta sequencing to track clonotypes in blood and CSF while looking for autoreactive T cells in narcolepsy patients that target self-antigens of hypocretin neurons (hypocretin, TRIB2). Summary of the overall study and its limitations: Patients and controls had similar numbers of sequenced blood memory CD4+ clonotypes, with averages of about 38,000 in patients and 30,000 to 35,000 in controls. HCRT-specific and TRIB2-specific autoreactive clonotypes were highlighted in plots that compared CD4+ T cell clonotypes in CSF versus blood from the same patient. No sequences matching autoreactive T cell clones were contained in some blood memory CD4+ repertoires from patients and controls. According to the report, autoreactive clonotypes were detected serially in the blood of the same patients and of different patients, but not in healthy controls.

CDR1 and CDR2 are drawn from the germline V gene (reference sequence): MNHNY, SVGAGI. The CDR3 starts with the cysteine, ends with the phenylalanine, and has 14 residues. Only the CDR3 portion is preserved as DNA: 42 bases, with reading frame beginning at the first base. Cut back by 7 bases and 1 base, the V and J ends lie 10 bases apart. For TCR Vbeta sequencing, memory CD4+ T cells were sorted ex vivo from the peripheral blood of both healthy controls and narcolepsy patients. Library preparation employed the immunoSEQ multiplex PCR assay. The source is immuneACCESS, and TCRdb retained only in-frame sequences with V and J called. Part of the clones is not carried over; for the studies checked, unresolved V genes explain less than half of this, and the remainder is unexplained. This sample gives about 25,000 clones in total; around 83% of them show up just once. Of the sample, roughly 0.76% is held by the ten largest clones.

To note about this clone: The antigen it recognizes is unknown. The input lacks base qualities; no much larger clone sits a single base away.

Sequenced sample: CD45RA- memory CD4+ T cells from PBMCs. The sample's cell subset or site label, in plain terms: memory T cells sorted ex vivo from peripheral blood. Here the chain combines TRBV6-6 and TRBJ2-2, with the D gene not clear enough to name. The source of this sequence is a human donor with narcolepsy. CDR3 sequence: CASNKDGNTGELFF. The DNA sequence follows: TGTGCCAGCAATAAGGACGGGAACACCGGGGAGCTGTTTTTT.